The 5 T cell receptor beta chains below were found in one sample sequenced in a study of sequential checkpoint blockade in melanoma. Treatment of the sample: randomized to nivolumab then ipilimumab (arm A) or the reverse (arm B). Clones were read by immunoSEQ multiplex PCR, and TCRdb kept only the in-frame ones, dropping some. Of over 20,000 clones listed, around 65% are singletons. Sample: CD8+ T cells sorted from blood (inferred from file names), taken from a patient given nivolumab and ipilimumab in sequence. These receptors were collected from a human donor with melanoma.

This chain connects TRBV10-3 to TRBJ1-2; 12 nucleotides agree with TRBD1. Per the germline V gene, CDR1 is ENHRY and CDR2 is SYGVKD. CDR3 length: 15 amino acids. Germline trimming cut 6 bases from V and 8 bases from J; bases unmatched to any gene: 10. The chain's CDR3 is CAIRAPGQGAEGYTF. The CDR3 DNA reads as TGTGCCATCAGGGCACCGGGACAGGGGGCGGAAGGCTACACCTTC.

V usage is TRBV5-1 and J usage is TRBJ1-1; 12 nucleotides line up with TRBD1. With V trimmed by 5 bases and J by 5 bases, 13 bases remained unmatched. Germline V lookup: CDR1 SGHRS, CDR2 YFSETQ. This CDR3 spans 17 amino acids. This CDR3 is CASRRGTGGLKGTEAFF. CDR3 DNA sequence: TGCGCCAGCAGGCGGGGGACAGGGGGCTTGAAGGGGACTGAAGCTTTCTTT.

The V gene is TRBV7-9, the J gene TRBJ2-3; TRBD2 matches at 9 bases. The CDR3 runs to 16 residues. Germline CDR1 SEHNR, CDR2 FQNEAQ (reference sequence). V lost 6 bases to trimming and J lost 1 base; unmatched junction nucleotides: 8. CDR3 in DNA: TGTGCCAGCAGTACTGAGCGGGGGGCCGGCACAGATACGCAGTATTTT. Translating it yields CASSTERGAGTDTQYF.

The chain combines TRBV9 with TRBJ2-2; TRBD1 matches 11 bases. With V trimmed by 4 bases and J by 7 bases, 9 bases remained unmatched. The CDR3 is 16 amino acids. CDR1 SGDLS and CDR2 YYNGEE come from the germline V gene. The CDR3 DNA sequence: TGTGCCAGCAGCCCCCTCGGACAGGGGGCGCGCGGGGAGCTGTTTTTT. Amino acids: CASSPLGQGARGELFF. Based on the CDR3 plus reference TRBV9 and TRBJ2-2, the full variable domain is DSGVTQTPKHLITATGQRVTLRCSPRSGDLSVYWYQQSLDQGLQFLIQYYNGEERAKGNILERFSAQQFPDLHSELNLSSLELGDSALYFCASSPLGQGARGELFFGEGSRLTVL.

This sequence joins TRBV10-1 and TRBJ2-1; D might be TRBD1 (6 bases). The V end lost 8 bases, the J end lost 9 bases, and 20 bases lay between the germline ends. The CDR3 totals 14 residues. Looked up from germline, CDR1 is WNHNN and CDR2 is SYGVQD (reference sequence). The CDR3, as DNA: TGCGCCAGCTCCAGGGGCGTAGGCTTGGGTGAGCAGTTCTTC. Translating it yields CASSRGVGLGEQFF.